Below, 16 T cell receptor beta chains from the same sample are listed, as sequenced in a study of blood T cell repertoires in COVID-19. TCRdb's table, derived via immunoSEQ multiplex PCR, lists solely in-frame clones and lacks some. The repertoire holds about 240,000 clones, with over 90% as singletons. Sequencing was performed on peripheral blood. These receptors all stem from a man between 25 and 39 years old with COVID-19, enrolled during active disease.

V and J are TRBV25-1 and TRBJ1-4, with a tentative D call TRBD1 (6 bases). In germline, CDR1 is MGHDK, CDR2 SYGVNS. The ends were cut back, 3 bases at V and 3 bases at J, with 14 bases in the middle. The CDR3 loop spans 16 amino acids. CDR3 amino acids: CASSDPTGLSNEKLFF. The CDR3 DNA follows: TGTGCCAGCAGTGACCCAACAGGGCTGTCTAATGAAAAACTGTTTTTT.

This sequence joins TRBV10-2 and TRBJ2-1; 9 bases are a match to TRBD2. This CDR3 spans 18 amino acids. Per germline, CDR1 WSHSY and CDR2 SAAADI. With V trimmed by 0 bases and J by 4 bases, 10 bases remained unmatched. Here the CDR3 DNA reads TGCGCCAGCAGTGAGTCGAGTGGAGTAAGCGGGGGGTACAATGAGCAGTTCTTC. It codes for CASSESSGVSGGYNEQFF.

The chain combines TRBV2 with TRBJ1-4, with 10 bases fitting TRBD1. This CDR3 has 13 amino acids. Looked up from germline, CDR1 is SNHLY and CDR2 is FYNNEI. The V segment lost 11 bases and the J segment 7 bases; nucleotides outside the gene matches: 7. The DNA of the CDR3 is TGTGCCGGAAACCGGGACAGGGGTGAAAAACTGTTTTTT. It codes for CAGNRDRGEKLFF.

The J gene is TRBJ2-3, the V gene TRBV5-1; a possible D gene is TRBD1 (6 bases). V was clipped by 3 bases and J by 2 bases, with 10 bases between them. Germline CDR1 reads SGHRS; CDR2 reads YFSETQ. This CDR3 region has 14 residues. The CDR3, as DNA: TGCGCCAGCAGCTCAGGACAGCCCACAGATACGCAGTATTTT. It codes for CASSSGQPTDTQYF.

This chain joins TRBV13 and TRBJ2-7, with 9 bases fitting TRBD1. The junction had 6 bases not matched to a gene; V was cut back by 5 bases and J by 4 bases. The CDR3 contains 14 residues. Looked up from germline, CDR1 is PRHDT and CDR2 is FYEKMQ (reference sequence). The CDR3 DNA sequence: TGTGCCAGCAGCCCGGGACAGGGTCGATACGAGCAGTACTTC. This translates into CASSPGQGRYEQYF.

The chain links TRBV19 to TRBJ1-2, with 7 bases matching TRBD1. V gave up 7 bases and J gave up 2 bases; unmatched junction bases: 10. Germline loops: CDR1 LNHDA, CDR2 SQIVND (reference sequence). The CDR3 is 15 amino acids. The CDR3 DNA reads TGTGCCAGTACCCTCAGGCCGGGACAGAACTATGGCTACACCTTC. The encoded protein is CASTLRPGQNYGYTF.

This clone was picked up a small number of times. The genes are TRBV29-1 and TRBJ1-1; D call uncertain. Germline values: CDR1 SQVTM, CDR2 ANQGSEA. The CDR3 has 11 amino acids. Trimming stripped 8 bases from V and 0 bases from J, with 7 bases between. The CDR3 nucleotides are TGCAGCTCTCGAGTGAACACTGAAGCTTTCTTT. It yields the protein CSSRVNTEAFF. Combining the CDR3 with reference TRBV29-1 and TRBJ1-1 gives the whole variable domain SAVISQKPSRDICQRGTSLTIQCQVDSQVTMMFWYRQQPGQSLTLIATANQGSEATYESGFVIDKFPISRPNLTFSTLTVSNMSPEDSSIYLCSSRVNTEAFFGQGTRLTVV.

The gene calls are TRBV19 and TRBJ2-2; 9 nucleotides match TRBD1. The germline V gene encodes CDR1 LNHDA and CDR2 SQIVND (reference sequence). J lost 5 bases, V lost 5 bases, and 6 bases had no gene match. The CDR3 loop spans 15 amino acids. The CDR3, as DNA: TGTGCCAGTAGTCCAACGACAGGGGGGACCGGGGAGCTGTTTTTT. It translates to CASSPTTGGTGELFF. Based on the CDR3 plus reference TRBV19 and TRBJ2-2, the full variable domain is DGGITQSPKYLFRKEGQNVTLSCEQNLNHDAMYWYRQDPGQGLRLIYYSQIVNDFQKGDIAEGYSVSREKKESFPLTVTSAQKNPTAFYLCASSPTTGGTGELFFGEGSRLTVL.

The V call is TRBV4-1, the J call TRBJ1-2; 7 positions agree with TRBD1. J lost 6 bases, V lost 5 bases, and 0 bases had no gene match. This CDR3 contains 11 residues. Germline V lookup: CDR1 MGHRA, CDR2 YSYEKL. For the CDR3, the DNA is TGCGCCAGCAGCGGGACAGATGGCTACACCTTC. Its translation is CASSGTDGYTF.

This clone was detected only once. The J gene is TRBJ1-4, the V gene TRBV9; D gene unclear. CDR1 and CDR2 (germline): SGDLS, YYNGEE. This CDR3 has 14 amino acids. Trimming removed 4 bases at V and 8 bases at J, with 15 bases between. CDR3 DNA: TGTGCCAGCAGCCTAGCCGGGAGTCGGGAAAAACTGTTTTTT. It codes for CASSLAGSREKLFF.

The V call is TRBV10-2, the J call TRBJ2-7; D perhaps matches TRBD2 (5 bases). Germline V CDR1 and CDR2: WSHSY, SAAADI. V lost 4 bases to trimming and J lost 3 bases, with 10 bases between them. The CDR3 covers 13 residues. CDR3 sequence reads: CASSGDGLYEQYF. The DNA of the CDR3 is TGCGCCAGCAGTGGTGACGGACTCTACGAGCAGTACTTC.

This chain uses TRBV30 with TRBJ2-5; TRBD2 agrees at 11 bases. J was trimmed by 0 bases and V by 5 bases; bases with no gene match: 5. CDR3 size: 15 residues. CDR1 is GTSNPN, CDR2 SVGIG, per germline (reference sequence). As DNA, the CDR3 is TGTGCCTGGGCTCCGGGACTAGCGGACCAAGAGACCCAGTACTTC. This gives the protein CAWAPGLADQETQYF.

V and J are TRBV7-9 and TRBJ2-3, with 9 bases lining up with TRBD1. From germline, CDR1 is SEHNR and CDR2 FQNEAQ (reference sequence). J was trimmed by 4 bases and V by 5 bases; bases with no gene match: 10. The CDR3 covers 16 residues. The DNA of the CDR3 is TGTGCCAGCAGCGCAAGGCCGGGACAGGGAGCAGATACGCAGTATTTT. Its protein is CASSARPGQGADTQYF.

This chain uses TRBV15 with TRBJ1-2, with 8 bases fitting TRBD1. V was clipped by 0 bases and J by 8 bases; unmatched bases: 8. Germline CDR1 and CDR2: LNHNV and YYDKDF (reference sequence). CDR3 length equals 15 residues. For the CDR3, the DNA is TGTGCCACCAGCAGAGAAGGACAGGGAACGTGGGGCTACACCTTC. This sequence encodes CATSREGQGTWGYTF.

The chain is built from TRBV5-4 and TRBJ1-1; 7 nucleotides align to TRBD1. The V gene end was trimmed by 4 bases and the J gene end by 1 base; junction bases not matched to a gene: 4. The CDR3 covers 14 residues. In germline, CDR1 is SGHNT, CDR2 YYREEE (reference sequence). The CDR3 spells CASSPRTGNTEAFF. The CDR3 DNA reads TGTGCCAGCAGCCCTCGGACAGGGAACACTGAAGCTTTCTTT.

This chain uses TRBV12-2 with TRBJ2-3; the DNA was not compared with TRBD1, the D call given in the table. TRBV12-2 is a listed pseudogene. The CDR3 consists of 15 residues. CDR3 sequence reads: CASRFAQGLPDTQYF. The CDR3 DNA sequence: TGTGCAAGTCGCTTTGCACAGGGGCTCCCAGATACGCAGTATTTT.